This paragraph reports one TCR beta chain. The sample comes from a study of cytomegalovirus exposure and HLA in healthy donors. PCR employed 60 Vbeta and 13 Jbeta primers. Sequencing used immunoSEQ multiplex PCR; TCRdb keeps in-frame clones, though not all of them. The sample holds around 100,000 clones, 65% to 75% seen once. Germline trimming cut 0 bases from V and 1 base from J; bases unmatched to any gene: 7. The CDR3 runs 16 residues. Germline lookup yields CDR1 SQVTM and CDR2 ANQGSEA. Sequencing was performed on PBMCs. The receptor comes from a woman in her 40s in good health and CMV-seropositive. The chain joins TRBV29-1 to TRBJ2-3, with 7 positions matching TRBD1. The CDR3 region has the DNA TGCAGCGTTGAAGACAGCCGAAGGGGGCGCACAGATACGCAGTATTTT. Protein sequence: CSVEDSRRGRTDTQYF.